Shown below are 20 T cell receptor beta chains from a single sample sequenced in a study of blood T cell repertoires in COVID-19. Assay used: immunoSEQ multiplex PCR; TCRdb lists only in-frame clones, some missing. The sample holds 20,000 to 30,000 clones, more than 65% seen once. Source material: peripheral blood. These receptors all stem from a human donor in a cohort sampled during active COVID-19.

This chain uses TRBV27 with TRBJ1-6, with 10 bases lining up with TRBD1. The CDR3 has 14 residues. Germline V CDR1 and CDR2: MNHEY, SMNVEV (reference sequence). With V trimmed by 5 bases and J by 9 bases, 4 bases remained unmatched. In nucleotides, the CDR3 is TGTGCCAGCAGTGGAGGACAGGGGGGTTCACCCCTCCACTTT. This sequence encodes CASSGGQGGSPLHF.

CDR3 protein: CASSPPRDSYDSNQPQHF. CDR3 nucleotides: TGTGCCAGCTCACCACCTAGGGACAGCTATGATAGCAATCAGCCCCAGCATTTT. J is TRBJ1-5 and V is TRBV18; 7 nucleotides align to TRBD1. The V gene end was trimmed by 0 bases and the J gene end by 0 bases; junction bases not matched to a gene: 8. Germline V gene sequence: CDR1 KGHSH, CDR2 LQKENI. CDR3 length: 18 residues.

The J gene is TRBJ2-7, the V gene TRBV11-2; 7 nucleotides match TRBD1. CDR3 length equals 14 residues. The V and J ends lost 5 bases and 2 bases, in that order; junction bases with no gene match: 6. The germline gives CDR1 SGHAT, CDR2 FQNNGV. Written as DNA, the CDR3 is TGTGCCAGCAGCCTGGACAGGAGAACCTACGAGCAGTACTTC. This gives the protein CASSLDRRTYEQYF.

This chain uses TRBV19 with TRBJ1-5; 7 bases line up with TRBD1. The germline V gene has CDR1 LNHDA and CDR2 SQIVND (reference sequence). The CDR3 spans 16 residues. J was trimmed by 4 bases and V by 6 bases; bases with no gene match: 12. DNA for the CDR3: TGTGCCAGTAGCAGCCGCCCGGGACAGTTTAATCAGCCCCAGCATTTT. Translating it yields CASSSRPGQFNQPQHF.

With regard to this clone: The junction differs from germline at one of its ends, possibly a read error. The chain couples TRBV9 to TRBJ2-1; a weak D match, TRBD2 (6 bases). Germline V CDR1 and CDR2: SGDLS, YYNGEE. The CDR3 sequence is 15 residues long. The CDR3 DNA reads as TGTGCAAGCAGCGTAACGCGGGGCGGTTACAATGAGCAGTTCTTC. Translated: CASSVTRGGYNEQFF.

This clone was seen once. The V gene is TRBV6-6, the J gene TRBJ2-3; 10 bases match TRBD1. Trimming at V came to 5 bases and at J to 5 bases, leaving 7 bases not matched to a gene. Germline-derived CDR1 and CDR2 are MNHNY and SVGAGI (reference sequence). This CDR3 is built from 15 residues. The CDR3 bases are TGTGCCAGCAGTGTCCCGGGACAGGGGATAGATACGCAGTATTTT. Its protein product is CASSVPGQGIDTQYF.

CDR3 residues: CASSFDFSEGYTF. CDR3 bases: TGTGCCAGCAGCTTCGACTTCTCAGAAGGCTACACCTTC. V usage is TRBV7-9 and J usage is TRBJ1-2; D gene ambiguous. Between the trimmed V and J ends, which lost 3 bases and 8 bases, there was a span of 13 bases. Looked up from germline, CDR1 is SEHNR and CDR2 is FQNEAQ (reference sequence). This CDR3 spans 13 amino acids. Filled out from reference TRBV7-9 and TRBJ1-2, the complete variable domain reads DTGVSQNPRHKITKRGQNVTFRCDPISEHNRLYWYRQTLGQGPEFLTYFQNEAQLEKSRLLSDRFSAERPKGSFSTLEIQRTEQGDSAMYLCASSFDFSEGYTFGSGTRLTVV.

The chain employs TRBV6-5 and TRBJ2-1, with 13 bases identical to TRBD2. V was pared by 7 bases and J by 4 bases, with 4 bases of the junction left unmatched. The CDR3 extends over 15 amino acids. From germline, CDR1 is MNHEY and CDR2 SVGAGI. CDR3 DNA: TGTGCCAGCACCACTAGCGGGAGGGGGTACAATGAGCAGTTCTTC. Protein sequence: CASTTSGRGYNEQFF.

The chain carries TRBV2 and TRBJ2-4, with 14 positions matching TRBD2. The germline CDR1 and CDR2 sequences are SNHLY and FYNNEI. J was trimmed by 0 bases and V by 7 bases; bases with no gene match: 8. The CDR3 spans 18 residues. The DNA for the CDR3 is TGTGCCAGCACCTTGACTAGCGGGAGGGTCCAAGCCAAAAACATTCAGTACTTC. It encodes CASTLTSGRVQAKNIQYF.

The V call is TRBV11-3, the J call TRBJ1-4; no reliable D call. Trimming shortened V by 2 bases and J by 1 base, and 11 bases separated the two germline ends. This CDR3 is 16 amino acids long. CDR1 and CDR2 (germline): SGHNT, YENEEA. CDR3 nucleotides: TGTGCCAGCAGCTTATTGGGAGACCTAACTAATGAAAAACTGTTTTTT. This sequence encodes CASSLLGDLTNEKLFF.

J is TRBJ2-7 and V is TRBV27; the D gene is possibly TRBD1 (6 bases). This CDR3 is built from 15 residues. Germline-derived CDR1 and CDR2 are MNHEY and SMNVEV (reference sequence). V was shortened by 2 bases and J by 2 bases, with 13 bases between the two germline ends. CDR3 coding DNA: TGTGCCAGCAGTTTACAGACAGGCACTACCTACGAGCAGTACTTC. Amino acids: CASSLQTGTTYEQYF.

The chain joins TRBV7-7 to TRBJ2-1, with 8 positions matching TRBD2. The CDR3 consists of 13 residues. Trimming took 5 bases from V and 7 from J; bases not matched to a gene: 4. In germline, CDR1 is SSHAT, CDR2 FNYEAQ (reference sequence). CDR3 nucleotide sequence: TGTGCCAGCAGCCGAGGCGGGAGGAATGAGCAGTTCTTC. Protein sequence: CASSRGGRNEQFF.

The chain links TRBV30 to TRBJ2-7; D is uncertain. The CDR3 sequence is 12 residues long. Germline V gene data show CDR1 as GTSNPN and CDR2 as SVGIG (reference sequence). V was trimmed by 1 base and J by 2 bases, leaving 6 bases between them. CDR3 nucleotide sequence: TGTGCCTGGAGTGAGACTGCCTACGAGCAGTACTTC. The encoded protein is CAWSETAYEQYF.

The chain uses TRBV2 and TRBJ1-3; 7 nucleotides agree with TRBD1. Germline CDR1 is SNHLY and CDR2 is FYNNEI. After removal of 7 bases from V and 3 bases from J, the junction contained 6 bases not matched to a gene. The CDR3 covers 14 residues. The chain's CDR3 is CASTDREVGNTIYF. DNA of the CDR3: TGTGCCAGCACCGACAGGGAGGTTGGAAACACCATATATTTT.

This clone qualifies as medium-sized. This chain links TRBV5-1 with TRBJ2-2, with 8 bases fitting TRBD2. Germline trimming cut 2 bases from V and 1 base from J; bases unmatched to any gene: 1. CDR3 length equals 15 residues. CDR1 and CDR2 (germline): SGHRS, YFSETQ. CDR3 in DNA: TGCGCCAGCAGCTTTAGCGGGATGAACACCGGGGAGCTGTTTTTT. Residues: CASSFSGMNTGELFF.

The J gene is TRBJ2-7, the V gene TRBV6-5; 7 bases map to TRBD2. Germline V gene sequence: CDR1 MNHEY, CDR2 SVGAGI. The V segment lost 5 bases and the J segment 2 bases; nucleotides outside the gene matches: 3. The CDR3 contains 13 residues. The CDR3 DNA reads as TGTGCCAGCAGTCCCAGCGGGACCTACGAGCAGTACTTC. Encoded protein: CASSPSGTYEQYF.

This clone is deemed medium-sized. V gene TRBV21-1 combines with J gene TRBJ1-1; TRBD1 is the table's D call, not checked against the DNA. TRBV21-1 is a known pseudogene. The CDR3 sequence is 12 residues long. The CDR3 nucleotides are TGTGCCAGCAGTACAGGGCAGGAGATCCGGGTCTTT. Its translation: CASSTGQEIRVF.

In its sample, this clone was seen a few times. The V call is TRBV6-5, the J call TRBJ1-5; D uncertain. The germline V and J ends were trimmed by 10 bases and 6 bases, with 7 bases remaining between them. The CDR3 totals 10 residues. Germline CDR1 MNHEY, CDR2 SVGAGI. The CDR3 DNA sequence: TGTGCCAACTACATTCAGCCCCAGCATTTT. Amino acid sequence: CANYIQPQHF.

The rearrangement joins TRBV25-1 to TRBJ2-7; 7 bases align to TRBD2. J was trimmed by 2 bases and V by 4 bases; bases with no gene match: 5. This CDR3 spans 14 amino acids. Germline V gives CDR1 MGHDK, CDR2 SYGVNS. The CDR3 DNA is TGTGCCAGCAGTGTAGCTAGCGGACCCTACGAGCAGTACTTC. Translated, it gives CASSVASGPYEQYF.

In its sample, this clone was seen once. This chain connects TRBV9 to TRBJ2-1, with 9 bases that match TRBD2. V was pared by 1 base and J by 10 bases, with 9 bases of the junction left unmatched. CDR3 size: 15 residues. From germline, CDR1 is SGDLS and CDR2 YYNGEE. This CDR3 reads CASSVLFSGGAEQFF. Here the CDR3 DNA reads TGTGCCAGCAGCGTATTATTTAGCGGGGGAGCCGAGCAGTTCTTC.